Here is one T cell receptor (beta chain) with its context. Looked up from germline, CDR1 is SNHLY and CDR2 is FYNNEI. The CDR3 loop spans 14 amino acids. V was clipped by 2 bases and J by 8 bases; unmatched bases: 8. The protocol was immunoSEQ multiplex PCR, while the TCRdb copy is restricted to in-frame clones and leaves out a portion. The data contain approximately 380,000 clones, just over 90% of them singletons. This entry belongs to a study of blood T cell repertoires in COVID-19. Self-reported history from a screening survey and questionnaire set each donor's cohort. Sequenced input: PBMCs or T cells enriched from blood (not recorded which). The rearrangement uses TRBV2 and TRBJ1-2; 7 bases fit TRBD1. This TCR came from a woman in her thirties or forties who had been exposed to COVID-19. In DNA form, the CDR3 reads TGTGCCAGCAGTGAAAGGGGCAGGGGGAGCGGCTACACCTTC. It translates to CASSERGRGSGYTF.